Included here is one T cell receptor beta chain sequence, with context. This entry belongs to a study of regulatory T cells in long-lasting Graves disease. Building the TCR beta libraries relied on iRepertoire HTBI primers, and CDR3 regions underwent Arm-PCR. Authors' methods: Samples collectively showed some 65 TRBV and 14 TRBJ segments. TCRdb processed the multiplex PCR reads anew with MiXCR; each CDR3 protein has one entry. The V and J calls and clone size are TCRdb's, not the authors'. In the table there are approximately 460,000 distinct CDR3 sequences, roughly 15% of which are singletons. This sample's time point: newly diagnosed GD, antithyroid drugs for less than 3 months. RNA isolated from PBMCs was used to make the TCR library. The CDR3 sequence is 16 residues long. CDR1 and CDR2 (germline): KGHDR, SFDVKD. Trimming removed 3 bases from V and 4 bases from J; junction bases left unmatched: 9.

These same records also appear under a second study, on T cells in Graves' hyperthyroidism and ophthalmopathy.

This sequence was found in a woman in her 30s with Graves disease. Here the sequenced sample was peripheral blood mononuclear cells (PBMCs), taken at new diagnosis, from a patient treated with antithyroid drugs. This chain connects TRBV24-1 to TRBJ1-2; TRBD1 matches at 8 bases. CDR3 DNA: TGTGCCACCAGTGATACGTCTACCGGGACAGGCTATGGCTACACCTTC. Its translation: CATSDTSTGTGYGYTF.